A single sample gave rise to the 11 T cell receptor beta chains below, sequenced in a study of T cells in women clearing cervical HPV infection. Using immunoSEQ multiplex PCR, the repertoire was profiled, and TCRdb retains in-frame clones only, with some absent. The table for this sample gives 25,000 to 30,000 clones. Sequenced: blood buffy coat. The receptors derive from a woman aged 18 to 75 with a cervical HPV16 infection that either progressed to CIN3+ or cleared (not recorded which).

Regarding this clone: The read is 3 residues too short to cover the CDR3 end, so that end is filled in from the germline J gene. The rearrangement joins TRBV7-3 to TRBJ2-4; D might be TRBD2 (6 bases). Germline V CDR1 and CDR2: SGHTA, FQGTGA. The CDR3 covers 13 residues. The CDR3 loop is CASSLTRLETQYF. The sequenced CDR3 bases are TGTGCCAGCAGCTTAACTAGACTAGAGACT. Full variable domain (outside the CDR3, taken from reference TRBV7-3 and TRBJ2-4): GAGVSQTPSNKVTEKGKYVELRCDPISGHTALYWYRQSLGQGPEFLIYFQGTGAADDSGLPNDRFFAVRPEGSVSTLKIQRTERGDSAVYLCASSLTRLETQYFGAGTRLSVL.

Comment on this clone: The read gets to within 3 residues of the CDR3 end, and the germline J gene fills in the rest. The J gene is TRBJ2-2, the V gene TRBV20-1; possibly TRBD1 for D (6 bases). Germline loops: CDR1 DFQATT, CDR2 SNEGSKA (reference sequence). The CDR3 runs 15 residues. This chain's CDR3 is CSVTMGATYNSPLFF. The covered CDR3 bases are TGCAGTGTCACGATGGGGGCCACCTATAATTCACCG.

As regards this clone: The read falls 3 residues short of the CDR3 end, and the missing part is taken from the germline J gene. V usage is TRBV14 and J usage is TRBJ2-5; 10 nucleotides align to TRBD1. The CDR3 consists of 14 residues. CDR1 SGHDN and CDR2 FVKESK come from the germline V gene. Trimming cost V 5 bases and J 6 bases; bases outside gene matches: 6. The sequenced part of the CDR3 DNA is TGTGCCAGCAGCGAAGGACAGGGGGTGAAGACC. Its translation: CASSEGQGVKT. The CDR3, in full, reads CASSEGQGVKTQYF. Looking up the rest from reference TRBV14 and TRBJ2-5 gives the full variable domain: EAGVTQFPSHSVIEKGQTVTLRCDPISGHDNLYWYRRVMGKEIKFLLHFVKESKQDESGMPNNRFLAERTGGTYSTLKVQPAELEDSGVYFCASSEGQGVKTQYFGPGTRLLVL.

By frequency, this clone registers medium-sized. The read halts 3 residues ahead of the CDR3 end, with the missing end drawn from the germline J gene. The genes are TRBV18 and TRBJ1-2; 10 positions agree with TRBD1. From germline, CDR1 is KGHSH and CDR2 LQKENI. The CDR3 contains 17 residues. V lost 0 bases to trimming and J lost 4 bases; unmatched junction nucleotides: 8. The CDR3: CASSPPGGQGLSYGYTF. Incomplete CDR3 DNA: TGTGCCAGCTCACCACCGGGGGGACAGGGGTTGAGCTATGGC. The complete variable domain, with remaining parts taken from reference TRBV18 and TRBJ1-2, reads NAGVMQNPRHLVRRRGQEARLRCSPMKGHSHVYWYRQLPEEGLKFMVYLQKENIIDESGMPKERFSAEFPKEGPSILRIQQVVRGDSAAYFCASSPPGGQGLSYGYTFGSGTRLTVV.

Notes on this clone: The read ends 3 residues before the CDR3 terminus; that terminus is restored from the germline J gene. The chain recombines TRBV14 with TRBJ2-1; D gene unclear. The CDR3 is made up of 12 amino acids. Trimming removed 2 bases at V and 4 bases at J, with 3 bases between. CDR1 is SGHDN, CDR2 FVKESK, per germline. The CDR3 sequence is CASSQQYNEQFF. Partial CDR3 DNA: TGTGCCAGCAGCCAACAGTACAATGAG.

The CDR3 sequence is CASSLARLDNEQFF. Partial CDR3 DNA: TGCGCCAGCAGCTTGGCCAGACTAGACAATGAG. This chain connects TRBV5-1 to TRBJ2-1; the D gene is possibly TRBD2 (6 bases). Coverage ceases 3 residues before the CDR3 finishes, and the germline J gene fills in the end. Germline values: CDR1 SGHRS, CDR2 YFSETQ. The CDR3 loop spans 14 amino acids. V was cut by 0 bases and J by 5 bases, with 9 bases left in between.

To note about this clone: The CDR3 extends 3 residues past the end of the read, so its final part is completed from the germline J gene. This chain joins TRBV6-1 and TRBJ2-2; possibly TRBD1 for D (5 bases). Germline assignment: CDR1 MNHNS and CDR2 SASEGT. The CDR3 spans 15 residues. The CDR3 loop is CASSEPGQLNEKLFF. The sequenced part of the CDR3 DNA is TGTGCCAGCAGTGAACCTGGACAACTTAATGAAAAG.

As to this clone: The CDR3 end lies 3 residues beyond the end of the read and is filled in from the germline J gene. This chain links TRBV18 with TRBJ1-2, with a tentative D call TRBD1 (5 bases). From germline, CDR1 is KGHSH and CDR2 LQKENI. This CDR3 contains 14 residues. Trimming stripped 3 bases from V and 1 base from J, with 9 bases between. The CDR3 DNA, read in part, is TGTGCCAGCTCACCCCCGACAGATAACTATGGC. The encoded protein is CASSPPTDNYG. The complete CDR3 protein is CASSPPTDNYGYTF.

For this clone: The read terminates 3 residues ahead of where the CDR3 ends, so the germline J gene completes it. The chain combines TRBV18 with TRBJ2-7; a possible D gene is TRBD2 (6 bases). Per germline, CDR1 KGHSH and CDR2 LQKENI. The V and J ends lost 4 bases and 4 bases respectively, with 23 bases between them. The CDR3 loop spans 17 amino acids. Incomplete CDR3 DNA: TGTGCCAGCTCACTGGGGGGACCCGTCGGGCAGCGTTACGAG. Its translation is CASSLGGPVGQRYE. In full, the CDR3 is CASSLGGPVGQRYEQYF.

With respect to this clone: The read ends 3 residues before the CDR3 terminus; that terminus is restored from the germline J gene. The chain combines TRBV9 with TRBJ2-3; 10 bases agree with TRBD2. CDR3 length equals 16 residues. V shed 3 bases and J 2 bases; nucleotides not matched to a gene: 6. Germline loops: CDR1 SGDLS, CDR2 YYNGEE. CDR3 sequence reads: CASSARTSGYTDTQYF. The covered CDR3 bases are TGTGCCAGCAGCGCCCGGACTAGCGGCTACACAGATACG.

On this clone: The CDR3 end is not reached by the read, which stops 3 residues before it; the germline J gene fills it in. This chain joins TRBV18 and TRBJ2-7, with 10 positions matching TRBD1. V trimming: 3 bases; J trimming: 3 bases; junction bases outside the gene matches: 2. This CDR3 is 14 amino acids long. From germline, CDR1 is KGHSH and CDR2 LQKENI. CDR3 sequence: CASSPWDRGYEQYF. The sequenced part of the CDR3 DNA is TGTGCCAGCTCACCCTGGGACAGGGGCTACGAG.